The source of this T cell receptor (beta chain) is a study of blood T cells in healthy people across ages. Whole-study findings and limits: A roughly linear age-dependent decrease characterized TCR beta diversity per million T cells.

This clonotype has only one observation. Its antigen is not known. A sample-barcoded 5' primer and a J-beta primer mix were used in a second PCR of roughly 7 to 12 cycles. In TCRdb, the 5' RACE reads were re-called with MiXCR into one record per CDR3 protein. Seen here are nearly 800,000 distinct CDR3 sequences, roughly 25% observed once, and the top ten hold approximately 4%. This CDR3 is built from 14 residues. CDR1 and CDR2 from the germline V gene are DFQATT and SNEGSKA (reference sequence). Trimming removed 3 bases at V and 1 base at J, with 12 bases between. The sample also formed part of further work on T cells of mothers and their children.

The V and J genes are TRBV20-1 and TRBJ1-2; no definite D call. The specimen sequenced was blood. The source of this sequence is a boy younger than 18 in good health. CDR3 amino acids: CSASPPTDNYGYTF. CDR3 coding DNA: TGCAGTGCTAGCCCGCCAACAGATAACTATGGCTACACCTTC.